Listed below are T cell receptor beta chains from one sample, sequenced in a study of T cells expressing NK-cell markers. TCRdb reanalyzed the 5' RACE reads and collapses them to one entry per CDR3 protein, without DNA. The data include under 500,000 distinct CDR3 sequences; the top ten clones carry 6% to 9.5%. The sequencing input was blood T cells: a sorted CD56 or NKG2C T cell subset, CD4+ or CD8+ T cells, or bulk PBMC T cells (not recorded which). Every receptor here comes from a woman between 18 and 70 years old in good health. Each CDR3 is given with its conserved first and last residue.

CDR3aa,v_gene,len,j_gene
CASSKMQGAGEKLFF,TRBV21-1,15,TRBJ1-4
CASSPLRDTQYF,TRBV7-2,12,TRBJ2-3
CATSSFSLGTSGYNEQFF,TRBV15,18,TRBJ2-1
CASSSPRAETQYF,TRBV12-3/TRBV12-4,13,TRBJ2-5
CASSVTGNTEAFF,TRBV9,13,TRBJ1-1
CASSPGQPPGELFF,TRBV7-3,14,TRBJ2-2
CSARDDQGGYSNQPQHF,TRBV20-1,17,TRBJ1-5
CASSQDAGIYGYTF,TRBV3-1,14,TRBJ1-2
CSARTRLAGAYEQYF,TRBV20-1,15,TRBJ2-7
CASSLVHRTGEAFF,TRBV7-2,14,TRBJ1-1
CASNGPTNTGELFF,TRBV2,14,TRBJ2-2
CASSYSSAEQFF,TRBV6-6,12,TRBJ2-1
CSGSTRETEAFF,TRBV20-1,12,TRBJ1-1
CSVDLGVMETQYF,TRBV29-1,13,TRBJ2-5
CAISERLGDTQYF,TRBV10-3,13,TRBJ2-3
CASSPQGFAYEQYF,TRBV7-2,14,TRBJ2-7
CASSRWADRGITSGANVLTF,TRBV5-1,20,TRBJ2-6
CASSYGGATYNEQFF,TRBV6-2/TRBV6-3,15,TRBJ2-1
CSAGAGNTGELFF,TRBV20-1,13,TRBJ2-2
CSAPIAGTATYEQYF,TRBV20-1,15,TRBJ2-7
CASSQEGSRGDTQYF,TRBV4-2,15,TRBJ2-3
CASSWPPSGGPYNEQFF,TRBV5-1,17,TRBJ2-1
CASSYDRVTQPQHF,TRBV12-3/TRBV12-4,14,TRBJ1-5
CAIMGTGGPPLHF,TRBV10-3,13,TRBJ1-6
CASSGRKETQYF,TRBV4-3,12,TRBJ2-5
CASSGTTVAVGAQPQHF,TRBV12-3/TRBV12-4,17,TRBJ1-5
CASSLELAGGGKTQYF,TRBV7-2,16,TRBJ2-5
CASSYSGLSSYEQYF,TRBV6-2/TRBV6-3,15,TRBJ2-7
CSVEDKTQGYGYTF,TRBV29-1,14,TRBJ1-2
CSVVGRYYNEQFF,TRBV29-1,13,TRBJ2-1
CSASHTSNNEQFF,TRBV20-1,13,TRBJ2-1
CASRRRTSGSDADTQYF,TRBV6-1,17,TRBJ2-3
CASGLGRDRTDTQYF,TRBV7-2,15,TRBJ2-3
CASSQDWGGSTEAFF,TRBV3-1,15,TRBJ1-1
CASKLGGLTDTQYF,TRBV7-2,14,TRBJ2-3
CASSPGARGGTYEQYF,TRBV7-2,16,TRBJ2-7
CSAVVQGNQPQHF,TRBV20-1,13,TRBJ1-5
CASSFLGGNQETQYF,TRBV5-5,15,TRBJ2-5
CASSFKSFQETQYF,TRBV5-1,14,TRBJ2-5
CASSSGTAMEAFF,TRBV9,13,TRBJ1-1
CAISHSGVRTDTQYF,TRBV10-3,15,TRBJ2-3